These 9 T cell receptor beta chains were sequenced from one sample in a study of cytomegalovirus exposure and HLA in healthy donors. PCR employed 60 Vbeta and 13 Jbeta primers. Clones were sequenced by immunoSEQ multiplex PCR, and TCRdb holds only the in-frame ones, with some missing. The table has 250,000 to 350,000 clones, around two thirds seen once. The sample was PBMCs. The receptors were sampled from a female donor in good health and CMV-seronegative.

The chain has TRBV5-1 and TRBJ2-3; TRBD2 matches 11 bases. This CDR3 spans 15 amino acids. Germline CDR1 SGHRS, CDR2 YFSETQ. V was clipped by 1 base and J by 5 bases; unmatched bases: 3. This chain's CDR3 is CASSLTSGRRDTQYF. The CDR3 DNA follows: TGCGCCAGCAGCTTGACTAGCGGGAGACGAGATACGCAGTATTTT.

This clone was seen a single time. V and J are TRBV19 and TRBJ2-5, with TRBD1 matching over 7 bases. V was clipped by 6 bases and J by 5 bases; unmatched bases: 12. The CDR3 runs to 15 residues. Germline V gene sequence: CDR1 LNHDA, CDR2 SQIVND (reference sequence). Here the CDR3 DNA reads TGTGCCAGTAGCCCCGGAAGGGGGCCTTTCGAGACCCAGTACTTC. Translated: CASSPGRGPFETQYF.

This clone was observed a single time. The gene calls are TRBV28 and TRBJ1-2; D gene ambiguous. CDR1 and CDR2 from the germline V gene are MDHEN and SYDVKM. V lost 4 bases to trimming and J lost 5 bases, with 8 bases between them. This CDR3 is built from 12 residues. The CDR3 nucleotides read TGTGCCAGCAGTTCGGGGATGTATGGCTACACCTTC. This translates into CASSSGMYGYTF.

The chain employs TRBV18 and TRBJ2-1; 8 bases agree with TRBD1. The CDR3 length is 15 residues. With 4 bases clipped from V and 5 bases from J, the junction kept 7 bases outside the gene matches. CDR1 is KGHSH and CDR2 is LQKENI in the germline V gene. CDR3 amino acids: CASSLSGTGNNEQFF. CDR3 in DNA: TGTGCCAGCTCACTTTCCGGGACAGGTAACAATGAGCAGTTCTTC.

On this clone itself: The junction shows a germline mismatch at one end, possibly a read error. This chain uses TRBV7-9 with TRBJ1-2; 8 bases line up with TRBD1. The CDR3 extends over 15 amino acids. The germline gives CDR1 SEHNR, CDR2 FQNEAQ (reference sequence). The CDR3 nucleotides are TGTTCCAGCAGCTTAGAGAAAGGAGACAGGGGATTCTACACCTTC. This codes for CSSSLEKGDRGFYTF.

This sequence joins TRBV11-2 and TRBJ2-5; no reliable D call. In germline, CDR1 is SGHAT, CDR2 FQNNGV. This CDR3 spans 11 amino acids. V lost 3 bases to trimming and J lost 5 bases, with 4 bases between them. The CDR3 bases are TGTGCCAGCAGCTTCCGGGAGACCCAGTACTTC. It specifies CASSFRETQYF.

Only one count was recorded for this clone. This rearrangement joins TRBV11-3 to TRBJ1-4; TRBD1 agrees at 8 bases. The CDR3 runs 14 residues. Trimming cost V 5 bases and J 7 bases; bases outside gene matches: 6. Germline CDR1 and CDR2: SGHNT and YENEEA. Here the CDR3 reads CASSTQGALEKLFF. The CDR3 DNA sequence: TGTGCCAGCAGCACTCAGGGGGCCCTTGAAAAACTGTTTTTT.

A single count supports this clone. The chain employs TRBV6-5 and TRBJ2-7; D is possibly TRBD1 (6 bases). Germline V lookup: CDR1 MNHEY, CDR2 SVGAGI. The V and J ends lost 2 bases and 2 bases respectively, with 13 bases between them. The CDR3 has 15 amino acids. This CDR3 is CASSYATGNAYEQYF. The CDR3 DNA reads TGTGCCAGCAGTTACGCCACAGGGAACGCCTACGAGCAGTACTTC.

The chain joins TRBV6-1 to TRBJ1-6; D not certain. Trimming removed 2 bases at V and 7 bases at J, with 12 bases between. Germline CDR1 MNHNS, CDR2 SASEGT. The CDR3 totals 15 residues. The chain's CDR3 is CASSEWEFPNSPLHF. The CDR3 DNA reads TGTGCCAGCAGTGAATGGGAGTTTCCGAATTCACCCCTCCACTTT.